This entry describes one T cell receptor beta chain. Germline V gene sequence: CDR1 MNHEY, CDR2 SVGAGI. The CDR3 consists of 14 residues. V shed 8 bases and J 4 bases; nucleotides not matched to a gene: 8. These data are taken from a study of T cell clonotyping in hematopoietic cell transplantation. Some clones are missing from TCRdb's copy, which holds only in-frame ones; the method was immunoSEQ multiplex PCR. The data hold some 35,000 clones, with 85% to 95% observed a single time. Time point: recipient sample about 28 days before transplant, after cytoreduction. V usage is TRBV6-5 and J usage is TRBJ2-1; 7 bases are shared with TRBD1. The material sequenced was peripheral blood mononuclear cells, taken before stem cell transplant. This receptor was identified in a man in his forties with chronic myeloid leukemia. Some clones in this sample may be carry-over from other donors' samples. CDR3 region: CASGEGARYNEQFF. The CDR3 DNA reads TGTGCCAGCGGAGAGGGGGCTCGGTACAATGAGCAGTTCTTC.